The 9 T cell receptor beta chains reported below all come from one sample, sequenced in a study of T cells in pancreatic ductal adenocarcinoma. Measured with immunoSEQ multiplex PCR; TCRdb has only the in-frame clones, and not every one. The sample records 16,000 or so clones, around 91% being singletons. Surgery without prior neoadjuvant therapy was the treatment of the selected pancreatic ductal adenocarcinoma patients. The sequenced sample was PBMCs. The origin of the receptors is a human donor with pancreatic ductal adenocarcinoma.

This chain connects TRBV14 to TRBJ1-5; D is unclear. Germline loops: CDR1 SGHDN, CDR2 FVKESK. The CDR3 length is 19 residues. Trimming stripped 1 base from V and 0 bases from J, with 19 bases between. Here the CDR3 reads CASSQVPRTGSYSNQPQHF. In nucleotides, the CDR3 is TGTGCCAGCAGCCAAGTCCCCCGGACGGGGTCGTATAGCAATCAGCCCCAGCATTTT.

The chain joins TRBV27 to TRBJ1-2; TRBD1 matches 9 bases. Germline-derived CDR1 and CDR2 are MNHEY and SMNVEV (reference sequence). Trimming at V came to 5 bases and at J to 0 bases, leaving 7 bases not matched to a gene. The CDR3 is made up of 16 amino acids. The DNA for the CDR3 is TGTGCCAGCAGTCGGGGACAGGGCTCTCCTAACTATGGCTACACCTTC. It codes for CASSRGQGSPNYGYTF.

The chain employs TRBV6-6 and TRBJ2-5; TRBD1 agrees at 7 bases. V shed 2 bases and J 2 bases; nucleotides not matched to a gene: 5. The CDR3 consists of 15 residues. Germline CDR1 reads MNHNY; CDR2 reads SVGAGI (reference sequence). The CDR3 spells CASSYAGRGQETQYF. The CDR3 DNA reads TGTGCCAGCAGTTACGCGGGCAGGGGGCAAGAGACCCAGTACTTC.

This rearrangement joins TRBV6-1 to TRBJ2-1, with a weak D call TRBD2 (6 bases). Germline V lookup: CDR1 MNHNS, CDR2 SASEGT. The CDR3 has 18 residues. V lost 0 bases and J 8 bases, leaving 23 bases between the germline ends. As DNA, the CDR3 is TGTGCCAGCAGTGAAGCGCTTCGAGTAGCGGCCCTATTCGATGAGCAGTTCTTC. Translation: CASSEALRVAALFDEQFF.

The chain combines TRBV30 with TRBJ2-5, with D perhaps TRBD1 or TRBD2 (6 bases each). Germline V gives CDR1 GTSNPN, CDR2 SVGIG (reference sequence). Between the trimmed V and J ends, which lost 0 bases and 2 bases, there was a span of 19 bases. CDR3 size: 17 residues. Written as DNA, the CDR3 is TGTGCCTGGAGTGTGGGGGGCTACAATCCACCACAAGAGACCCAGTACTTC. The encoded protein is CAWSVGGYNPPQETQYF.

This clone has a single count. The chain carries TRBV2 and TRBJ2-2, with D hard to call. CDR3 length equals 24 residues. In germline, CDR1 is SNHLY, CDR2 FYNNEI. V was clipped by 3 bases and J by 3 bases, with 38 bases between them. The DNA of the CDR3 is TGTGCCAGCAGTGATTTAAGCTCCGAGCCTCACGAACTGGGCTCATCAAGGGACACCGGGGAGCTGTTTTTT. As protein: CASSDLSSEPHELGSSRDTGELFF.

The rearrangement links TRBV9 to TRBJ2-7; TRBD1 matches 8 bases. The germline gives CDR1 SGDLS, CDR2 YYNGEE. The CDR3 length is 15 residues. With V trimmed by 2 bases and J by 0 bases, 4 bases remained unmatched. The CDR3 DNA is TGTGCCAGCAGCGTGACGGGACAGGACTCCTACGAGCAGTACTTC. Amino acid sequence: CASSVTGQDSYEQYF.

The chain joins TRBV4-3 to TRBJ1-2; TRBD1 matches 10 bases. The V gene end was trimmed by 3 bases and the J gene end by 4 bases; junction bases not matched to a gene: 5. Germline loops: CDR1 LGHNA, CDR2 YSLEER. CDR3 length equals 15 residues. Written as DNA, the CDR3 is TGCGCCAGCAGCCAGTCCGGGACAGGGGCCTATGGCTACACCTTC. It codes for CASSQSGTGAYGYTF.

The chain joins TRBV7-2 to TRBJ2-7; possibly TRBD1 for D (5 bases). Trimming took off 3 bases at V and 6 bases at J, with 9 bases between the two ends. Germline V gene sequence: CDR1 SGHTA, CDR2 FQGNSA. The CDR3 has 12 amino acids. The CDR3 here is CASSLQGSEQYF. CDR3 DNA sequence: TGTGCCAGCAGCTTGCAGGGATCCGAGCAGTACTTC. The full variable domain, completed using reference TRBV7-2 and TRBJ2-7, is GAGVSQSPSNKVTEKGKDVELRCDPISGHTALYWYRQSLGQGLEFLIYFQGNSAPDKSGLPSDRFSAERTGGSVSTLTIQRTQQEDSAVYLCASSLQGSEQYFGPGTRLTVT.